This T cell receptor (beta chain) was observed in a study of shared clonotypes between healthy human individuals. Naive CD8 populations comprised CD45RO-negative cells positively selected for CCR7, excluding terminally differentiated effector memory CD45RA+ cells. Every contributor of samples was a Caucasian grown-up residing in Nashville, Tennessee. Comment on this clone: Antigen unknown.

The V end was cut by 7 bases, the J end by 0 bases, with 10 bases between. Germline lookup yields CDR1 MDHEN and CDR2 SYDVKM. The CDR3 runs 13 residues. Overall study findings and caveats: Naive subsets, compared against memory subsets, generally had larger estimated richness values. Limitation of the genetic and exposure-history diversity represented came from the few donors.

Sequencing used immunoSEQ multiplex PCR; TCRdb keeps in-frame clones, though not all of them. The sample consists of over 2,000,000 clones, 85% to 95% of them appearing once. This TCR came from a man younger than 35 in good health. Some clones in this sample may be carry-over from other donors' samples. Sequencing was done on a sample of naive CD8+ T cells from PBMCs. This chain uses TRBV28 with TRBJ2-7; D might be TRBD2 (5 bases). CDR3 DNA: TGTGCCAGCAAGGAGGAAAACTCCTACGAGCAGTACTTC. As protein: CASKEENSYEQYF.